A selection of T cell receptor beta chains follows, all from one sample in a study of T-cell reconstitution after alpha-beta-depleted transplantation in children. Using its own MiXCR run on the PCR reads, TCRdb lists one record per CDR3 protein. In the table there are some 220,000 distinct CDR3 sequences, 11% of which are singletons. Sequences were derived from PBMCs, sampled before TCRalphabeta/CD19-depleted stem cell transplant. Source of these receptors: a child younger than two with acute myeloid leukemia, due to receive a stem cell transplant. Each CDR3 is given with its conserved first and last residue. Each record gives: V gene, J gene, D gene, clone size, CDR3 protein, CDR3 DNA. D genes are given only for firm matches. Rows may omit the clone size; those that give it use once, few, many or a size class.

TRBV20-1,TRBJ2-7,NA,many,CSAEGSRYYEQYF,TGCAGTGCTGAGGGGTCCCGTTACTACGAGCAGTACTTC
TRBV5-1,TRBJ1-2,TRBD1,few,CASSDRVDGYTF,TGCGCCAGCAGCGACAGGGTTGATGGCTACACCTTC
TRBV7-9,TRBJ2-1,TRBD2,NA,CASSFVLAREVYNEQFF,TGTGCCAGCAGCTTTGTACTAGCGCGGGAGGTTTACAATGAGCAGTTCTTC
TRBV20-1,TRBJ1-1,NA,many,CSARDHHYNTEAFF,TGCAGTGCTAGAGATCACCATTACAACACTGAAGCTTTCTTT
TRBV7-8,TRBJ2-2,NA,NA,CASSWDGGTGELFF,TGTGCCAGCAGCTGGGACGGAGGCACCGGGGAGCTGTTTTTT
TRBV5-1,TRBJ2-1,TRBD2,many,CASSSKRERGNEQFF,TGCGCCAGCAGCTCTAAGCGGGAGCGGGGCAATGAGCAGTTCTTC
TRBV10-3,TRBJ2-3,NA,many,CAMGTPTDTQYF,TGTGCCATGGGGACTCCCACAGATACGCAGTATTTT
TRBV7-2,TRBJ1-1,NA,many,CASSLVRGGNTEAFF,TGTGCCAGCAGCTTAGTTCGTGGAGGGAACACTGAAGCTTTCTTT
TRBV3-1,TRBJ1-5,NA,many,CASSQIRSGRNTYRDDQPQHF,TGTGCCAGCAGCCAAATTCGCTCGGGTAGAAACACCTACAGGGACGATCAGCCCCAGCATTTT
TRBV5-6,TRBJ2-3,NA,many,CASSLRTSSDTQYF,TGTGCCAGCAGCTTGAGGACCAGCTCAGATACGCAGTATTTT
TRBV5-4,TRBJ2-7,TRBD2,NA,CASSTPGLAGGYEQYF,TGTGCCAGCAGCACTCCGGGACTAGCGGGAGGTTACGAGCAGTACTTC
TRBV3-1,TRBJ1-1,NA,many,CASSSGTSEAFF,TGTGCCAGCAGCTCCGGGACGTCAGAAGCTTTCTTT
TRBV20-1,TRBJ2-7,TRBD2,many,CSAPTLTSGGYEQYF,TGCAGTGCTCCGACGCTTACTAGCGGGGGTTACGAGCAGTACTTC
TRBV5-4,TRBJ2-1,TRBD2,many,CASTTFQLAGVVF,TGTGCCAGCACCACCTTCCAACTAGCGGGAGTGGTCTTC
TRBV19,TRBJ2-2,TRBD1,many,CATLDRVGAGELFF,TGTGCCACCCTAGACAGGGTAGGTGCCGGGGAGCTGTTTTTT